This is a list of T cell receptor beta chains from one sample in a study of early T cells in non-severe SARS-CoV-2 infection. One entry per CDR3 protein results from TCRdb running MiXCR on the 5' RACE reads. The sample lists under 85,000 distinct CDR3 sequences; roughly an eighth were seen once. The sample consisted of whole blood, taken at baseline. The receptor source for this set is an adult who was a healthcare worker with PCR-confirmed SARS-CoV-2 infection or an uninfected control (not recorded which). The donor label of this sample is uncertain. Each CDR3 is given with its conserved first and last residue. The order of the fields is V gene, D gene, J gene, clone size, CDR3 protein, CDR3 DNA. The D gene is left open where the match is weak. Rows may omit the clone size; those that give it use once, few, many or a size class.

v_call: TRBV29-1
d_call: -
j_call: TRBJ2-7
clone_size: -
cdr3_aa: CSVAGGQRLTYEQYF
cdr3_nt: TGCAGCGTTGCGGGTGGCCAACGGCTAACCTACGAGCAGTACTTC

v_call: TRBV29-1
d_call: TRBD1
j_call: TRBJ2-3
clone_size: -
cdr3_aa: CSVDSGGGTDTQYF
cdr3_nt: TGCAGCGTTGATTCAGGGGGCGGGACAGATACGCAGTATTTT

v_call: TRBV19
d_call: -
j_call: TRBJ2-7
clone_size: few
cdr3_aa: CASSIEGTYEQYF
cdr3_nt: TGTGCCAGTAGTATAGAGGGGACCTACGAGCAGTACTTC

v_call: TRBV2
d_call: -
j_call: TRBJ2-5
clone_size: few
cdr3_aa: CATALELGAEYLGETQYF
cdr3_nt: TGTGCCACGGCACTAGAGTTGGGCGCCGAGTATCTAGGAGAGACCCAGTACTTC

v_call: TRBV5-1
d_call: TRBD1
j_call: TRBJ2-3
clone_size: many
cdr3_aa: CASSRGQGQTTDTQYF
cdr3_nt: TGCGCCAGCAGCCGCGGACAGGGCCAAACCACAGATACGCAGTATTTT

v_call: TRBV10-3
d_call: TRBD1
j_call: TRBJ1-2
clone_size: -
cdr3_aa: CAIRDTGDYGYTF
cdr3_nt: TGTGCCATCAGAGACACAGGGGACTATGGCTACACCTTC

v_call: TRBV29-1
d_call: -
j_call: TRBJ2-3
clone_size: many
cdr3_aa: CSVEGLSTDTQYF
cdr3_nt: TGCAGCGTTGAAGGACTATCCACAGATACGCAGTATTTT

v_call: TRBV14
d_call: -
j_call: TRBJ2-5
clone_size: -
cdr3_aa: CASSEFGGPPETQYF
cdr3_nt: TGTGCCAGCAGCGAATTTGGGGGCCCTCCAGAGACCCAGTACTTC

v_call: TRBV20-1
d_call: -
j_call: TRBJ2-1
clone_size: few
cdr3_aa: CSARDRMGYNEQFF
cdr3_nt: TGCAGTGCTAGAGATCGGATGGGGTACAATGAGCAGTTCTTC

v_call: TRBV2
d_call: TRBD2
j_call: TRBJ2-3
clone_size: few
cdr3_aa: CASSASSGSADTQYF
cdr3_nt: TGTGCCAGCAGTGCGAGTAGCGGGAGCGCAGATACGCAGTATTTT

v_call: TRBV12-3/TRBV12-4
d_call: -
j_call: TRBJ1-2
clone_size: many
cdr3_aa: CASSSGVFKNYGYTF
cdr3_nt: TGTGCCAGCAGTTCGGGGGTGTTTAAGAACTATGGCTACACCTTC

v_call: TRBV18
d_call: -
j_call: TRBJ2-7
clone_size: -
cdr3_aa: CASSPQVGTLPYEQYF
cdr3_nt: TGTGCCAGCTCACCACAAGTTGGGACACTCCCCTACGAGCAGTACTTC

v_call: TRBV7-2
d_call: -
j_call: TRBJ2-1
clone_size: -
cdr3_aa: CASSSQNSYNEQFF
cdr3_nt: TGTGCCAGCAGTTCCCAGAACTCCTACAATGAGCAGTTCTTC

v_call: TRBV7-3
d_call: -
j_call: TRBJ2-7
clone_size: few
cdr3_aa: CASSLNVQWSYEQYF
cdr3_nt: TGTGCCAGCAGCCTTAACGTACAGTGGAGCTACGAGCAGTACTTC

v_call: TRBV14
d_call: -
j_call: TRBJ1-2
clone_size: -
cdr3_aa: CASSPQGFYGYTF
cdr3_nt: TGTGCCAGCAGCCCGCAGGGGTTCTATGGCTACACCTTC

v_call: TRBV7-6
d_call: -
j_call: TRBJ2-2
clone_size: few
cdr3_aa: CASSLASAGAANTGELFF
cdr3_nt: TGTGCCAGCAGCTTAGCATCGGCAGGGGCTGCGAACACCGGGGAGCTGTTTTTT

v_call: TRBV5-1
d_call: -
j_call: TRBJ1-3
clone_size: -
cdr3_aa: CASSLTGASGNTIYF
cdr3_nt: TGCGCCAGCAGCCTTACAGGTGCCTCTGGAAACACCATATATTTT

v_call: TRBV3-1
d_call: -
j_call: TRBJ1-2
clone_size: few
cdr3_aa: CASSQVRGTSTNYGYTF
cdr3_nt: TGTGCCAGCAGCCAAGTCCGCGGGACAAGTACTAACTATGGCTACACCTTC

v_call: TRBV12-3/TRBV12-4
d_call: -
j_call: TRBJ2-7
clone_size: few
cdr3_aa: CASSLAGRTYEQYF
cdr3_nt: TGTGCCAGCAGTTTGGCAGGGAGGACCTACGAGCAGTACTTC

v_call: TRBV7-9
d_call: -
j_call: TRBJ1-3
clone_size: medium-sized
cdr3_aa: CASSLVGSGNTIYF
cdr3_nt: TGTGCCAGCAGCTTAGTTGGGTCTGGAAACACCATATATTTT

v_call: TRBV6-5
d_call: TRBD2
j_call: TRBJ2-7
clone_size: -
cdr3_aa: CASREDPSGGYEQYF
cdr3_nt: TGTGCCAGCAGAGAGGACCCATCCGGGGGGTACGAGCAGTACTTC

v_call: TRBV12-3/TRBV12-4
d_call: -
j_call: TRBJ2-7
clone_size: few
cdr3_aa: CASSSRNPEEQYF
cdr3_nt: TGTGCCAGCAGTTCAAGGAACCCGGAGGAGCAGTACTTC

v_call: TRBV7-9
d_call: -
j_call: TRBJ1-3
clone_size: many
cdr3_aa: CASSHTANSGNTIYF
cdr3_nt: TGTGCCAGCAGCCATACAGCTAACTCTGGAAACACCATATATTTT

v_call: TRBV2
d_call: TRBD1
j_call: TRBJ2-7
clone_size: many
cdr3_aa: CATGQELGEQYF
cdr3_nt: TGTGCCACAGGACAGGAGCTGGGGGAGCAGTACTTC

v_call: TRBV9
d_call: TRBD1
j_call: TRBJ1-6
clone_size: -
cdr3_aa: CASRQGANSPLHF
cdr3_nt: TGTGCCAGCAGACAGGGGGCGAATTCACCCCTCCACTTT

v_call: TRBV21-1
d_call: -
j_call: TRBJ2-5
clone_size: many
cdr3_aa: CASSTRDRKETQYF
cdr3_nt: TGTGCCAGCAGCACACGGGACAGAAAAGAGACCCAGTACTTC

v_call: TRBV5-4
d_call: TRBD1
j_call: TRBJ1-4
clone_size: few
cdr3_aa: CASSLARQGAEEKLFF
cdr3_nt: TGTGCCAGCAGCTTGGCAAGACAGGGGGCGGAAGAAAAACTGTTTTTT

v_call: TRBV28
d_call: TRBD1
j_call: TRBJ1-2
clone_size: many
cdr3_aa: CASSFLDRGQGYGYTF
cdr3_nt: TGTGCCAGCAGTTTCCTGGACAGGGGGCAAGGCTATGGCTACACCTTC

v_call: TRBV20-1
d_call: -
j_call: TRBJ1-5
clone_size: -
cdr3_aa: CSARDVGAGQPQHF
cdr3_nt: TGCAGTGCTAGAGACGTCGGGGCGGGACAGCCCCAGCATTTT

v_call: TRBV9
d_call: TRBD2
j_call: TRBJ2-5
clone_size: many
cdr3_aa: CASSVRGAPGLAGQETQYF
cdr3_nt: TGTGCCAGCAGCGTAAGAGGTGCTCCGGGACTAGCGGGCCAAGAGACCCAGTACTTC

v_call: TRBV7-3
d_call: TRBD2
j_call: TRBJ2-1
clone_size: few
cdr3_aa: CASSLSSGGHNEQFF
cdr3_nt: TGTGCCAGCAGCTTATCTAGCGGGGGTCACAATGAGCAGTTCTTC

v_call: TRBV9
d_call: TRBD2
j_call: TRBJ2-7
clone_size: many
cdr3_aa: CASSVGLAGESYEQYF
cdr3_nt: TGTGCCAGCAGCGTAGGGCTAGCGGGAGAATCCTACGAGCAGTACTTC

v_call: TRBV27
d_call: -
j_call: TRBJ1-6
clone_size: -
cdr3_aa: CASSFGQGNNSPLHF
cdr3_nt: TGTGCCAGCAGTTTTGGGCAGGGAAATAATTCACCCCTCCACTTT

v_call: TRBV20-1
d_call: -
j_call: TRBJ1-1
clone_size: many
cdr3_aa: CSARRDTEAFF
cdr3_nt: TGCAGTGCTAGACGGGACACTGAAGCTTTCTTT

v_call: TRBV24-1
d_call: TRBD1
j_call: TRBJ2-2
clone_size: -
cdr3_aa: CATSEAGGAGTGELFF
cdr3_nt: TGTGCCACCAGTGAGGCAGGGGGCGCCGGCACCGGGGAGCTGTTTTTT

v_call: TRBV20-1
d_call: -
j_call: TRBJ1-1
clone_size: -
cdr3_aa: CSASQGNGNTEAFF
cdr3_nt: TGCAGTGCTAGTCAGGGGAATGGTAACACTGAAGCTTTCTTT

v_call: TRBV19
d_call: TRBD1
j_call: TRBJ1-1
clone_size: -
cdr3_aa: CASSTRQGSPEAFF
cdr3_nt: TGTGCCAGTAGTACGCGACAGGGCAGTCCTGAAGCTTTCTTT

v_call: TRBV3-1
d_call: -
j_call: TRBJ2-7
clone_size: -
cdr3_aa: CASSQDARGYEQYF
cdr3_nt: TGTGCCAGCAGCCAAGATGCCAGGGGCTACGAGCAGTACTTC

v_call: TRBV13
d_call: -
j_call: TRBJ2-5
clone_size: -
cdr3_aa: CVSSSRMGNEETQYF
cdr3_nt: TGTGTCAGCAGCTCGCGTATGGGGAACGAAGAGACCCAGTACTTC

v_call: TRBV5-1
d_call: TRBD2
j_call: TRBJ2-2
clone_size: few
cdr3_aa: CASSGSSAGGTGELFF
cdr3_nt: TGCGCCAGCAGTGGGTCCTCCGCGGGAGGTACCGGGGAGCTGTTTTTT

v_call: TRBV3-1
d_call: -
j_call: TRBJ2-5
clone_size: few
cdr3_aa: CASSRRPLAQETQYF
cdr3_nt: TGTGCCAGCAGCCGGAGGCCGCTAGCTCAAGAGACCCAGTACTTC

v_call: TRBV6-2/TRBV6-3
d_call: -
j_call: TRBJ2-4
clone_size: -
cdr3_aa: CASSPLSSGYKNIQYF
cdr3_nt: TGTGCCAGCAGCCCACTCAGTAGCGGATACAAAAACATTCAGTACTTC

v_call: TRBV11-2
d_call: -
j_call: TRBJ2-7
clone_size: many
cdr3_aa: CASSLAKKFLYEQYF
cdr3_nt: TGTGCCAGCAGCTTAGCGAAGAAGTTCCTCTACGAGCAGTACTTC

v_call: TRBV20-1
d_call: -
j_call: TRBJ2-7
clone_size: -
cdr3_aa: CSASFFRRSYEQYF
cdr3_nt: TGCAGTGCTAGTTTCTTTCGCAGGTCCTACGAGCAGTACTTC

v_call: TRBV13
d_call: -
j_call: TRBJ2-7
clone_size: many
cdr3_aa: CASSGARGTYEQYF
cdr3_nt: TGTGCCAGCAGCGGAGCGCGGGGCACCTACGAGCAGTACTTC

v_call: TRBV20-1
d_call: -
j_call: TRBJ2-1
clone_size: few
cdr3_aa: CSARIGQGRNEQFF
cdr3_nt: TGCAGTGCTAGGATAGGCCAGGGTCGGAATGAGCAGTTCTTC

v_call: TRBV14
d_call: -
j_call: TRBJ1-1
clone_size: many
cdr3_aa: CASSRQTANTEAFF
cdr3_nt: TGTGCCAGCAGCCGACAGACAGCTAACACTGAAGCTTTCTTT

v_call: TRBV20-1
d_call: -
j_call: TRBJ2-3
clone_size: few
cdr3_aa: CSARSPISTDTQYF
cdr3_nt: TGCAGTGCTAGATCGCCGATAAGCACAGATACGCAGTATTTT

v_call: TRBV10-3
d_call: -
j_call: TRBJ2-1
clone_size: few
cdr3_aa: CAISESSRVGYNEQFF
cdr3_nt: TGTGCCATCAGTGAGTCGAGCCGGGTGGGTTACAATGAGCAGTTCTTC

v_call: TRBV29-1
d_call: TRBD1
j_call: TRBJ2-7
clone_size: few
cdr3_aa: CSVESLGGTGHNTYEQYF
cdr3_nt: TGCAGCGTTGAATCCCTAGGAGGGACAGGGCATAACACCTACGAGCAGTACTTC

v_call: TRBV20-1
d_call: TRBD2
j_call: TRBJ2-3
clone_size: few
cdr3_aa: CSAIRGGGDTQYF
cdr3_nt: TGCAGTGCTATTCGGGGGGGCGGAGATACGCAGTATTTT

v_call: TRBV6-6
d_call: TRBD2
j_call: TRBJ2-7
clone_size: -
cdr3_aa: CASSDSGRAAYEQYF
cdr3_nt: TGTGCCAGCAGTGATAGCGGGAGGGCCGCCTACGAGCAGTACTTC